This TCR beta chain was sequenced during a study of metastatic and nonmetastatic thyroid tumors. Looking at the study overall: Repertoires were compared across blood and tumor or nodule tissue from malignant and benign thyroid patients.

TCRdb reanalyzed the PCR reads via MiXCR. Among tens of thousands of clones, roughly 16% were seen once, and the ten largest hold about 20%. In germline, CDR1 is LGHDT, CDR2 YNNKEL (reference sequence). This CDR3 spans 16 amino acids. With V trimmed by 4 bases and J by 2 bases, 10 bases remained unmatched. This clone has a count of ten or more. Its antigen is unidentified. Findings and caveats of the study: Compared with benign nodules, malignant thyroid tumors were reported to have significantly higher TCR beta diversity in both blood and tumor.

Before thyroid surgery, none of the patients had received any treatment. The receptor was derived from a female donor with papillary thyroid cancer or a benign thyroid nodule (not recorded which). Some clones in this sample may be carry-over from other donors' samples. V gene TRBV3-1 combines with J gene TRBJ1-1; TRBD1 matches 7 bases. Sequencing was carried out using blood. The CDR3 bases are TGTGCCAGCAGCCCCTACGCCGGGACAGATAACACTGAAGCTTTCTTT. Its protein product is CASSPYAGTDNTEAFF. The full variable domain, in which reference TRBV3-1 and TRBJ1-1 provide the parts outside the CDR3, is DTAVSQTPKYLVTQMGNDKSIKCEQNLGHDTMYWYKQDSKKFLKIMFSYNNKELIINETVPNRFSPKSPDKAHLNLHINSLELGDSAVYFCASSPYAGTDNTEAFFGQGTRLTVV.